The rows below give T cell receptor beta chains drawn from one sample of a study of CD8 T cells in ankylosing spondylitis. One entry per CDR3 protein, called by TCRdb with MiXCR from the 5' RACE reads. Of 150,000 or so distinct CDR3 sequences listed, 25% to 35% are singletons. Sequenced input: synovial fluid, either unsorted or a sorted T cell fraction (not recorded which). The receptor source for this set is a male donor with ankylosing spondylitis. CDR3s include the opening cysteine and the closing phenylalanine or tryptophan. Each record gives: D gene, J gene, V gene, clone size, CDR3 DNA, CDR3 protein. D genes are given only for firm matches. Only part of the rows carry a size: once, few, many, or a class if the clone is expanded.

D: -; J: TRBJ1-6; V: TRBV20-1; size: -; DNA: TGCAGTGCTAGGTTTGGGAGCTCCTATAATTCACCCCTCCACTTT; CDR3: CSARFGSSYNSPLHF
D: -; J: TRBJ1-2; V: TRBV2; size: -; DNA: TGTGCCAGCAGAGCAGGACACCCTCGCCTCTATGGCTACACCTTC; CDR3: CASRAGHPRLYGYTF
D: -; J: TRBJ1-1; V: TRBV6-1; size: -; DNA: TGTGCCAGCACCGACGGGCCTCGGGGCACTGAAGCTTTCTTT; CDR3: CASTDGPRGTEAFF
D: TRBD1; J: TRBJ1-2; V: TRBV20-1; size: -; DNA: TGCAGTGCTACCGAGGACAGGGGAAATGGCTACACCTTC; CDR3: CSATEDRGNGYTF
D: TRBD1; J: TRBJ1-1; V: TRBV12-3/TRBV12-4; size: few; DNA: TGTGCCAGCAGTTTAGCCCAAGGGACAGTCACTGAAGCTTTCTTT; CDR3: CASSLAQGTVTEAFF
D: TRBD1; J: TRBJ1-1; V: TRBV3-1; size: few; DNA: TGTGCCAGCAGCCAGCAACAGGGGTGGGTAAACACTGAAGCTTTCTTT; CDR3: CASSQQQGWVNTEAFF
D: -; J: TRBJ1-1; V: TRBV5-1; size: -; DNA: TGCGCCAGCAGCGTACAGGGCCGAAGCACTGAAGCTTTCTTT; CDR3: CASSVQGRSTEAFF
D: TRBD1; J: TRBJ2-3; V: TRBV11-3; size: -; DNA: TGTGCCAGCAGCTTAGGGGGACAGGCCACAGATACGCAGTATTTT; CDR3: CASSLGGQATDTQYF
D: -; J: TRBJ1-4; V: TRBV7-2; size: -; DNA: TGTGCCAGCAGCCCGCAGGCCGGATTCGGTGAAAAACTGTTTTTT; CDR3: CASSPQAGFGEKLFF
D: -; J: TRBJ2-5; V: TRBV15; size: few; DNA: TGTGCCACCAGCAGCCCGGAGACCCAGTACTTC; CDR3: CATSSPETQYF
D: -; J: TRBJ1-2; V: TRBV27; size: many; DNA: TGTGCCAGCAGTTCGGACATTGGTGCCGTCTATGGCTACACCTTC; CDR3: CASSSDIGAVYGYTF
D: TRBD1; J: TRBJ2-3; V: TRBV5-1; size: many; DNA: TGCGCCAGCAGCTTGGCCCCACTGGACAGGGGGCGATCAGGCGATACGCAGTATTTT; CDR3: CASSLAPLDRGRSGDTQYF
D: -; J: TRBJ1-2; V: TRBV3-1; size: -; DNA: TGTGCCAGCAGCCAAGTTCCAGATTCGACTTATGGCTACACCTTC; CDR3: CASSQVPDSTYGYTF
D: TRBD1; J: TRBJ2-5; V: TRBV2; size: -; DNA: TGTGCCAGCAGAGGACAGGTTCAAGAGACCCAGTACTTC; CDR3: CASRGQVQETQYF
D: -; J: TRBJ1-1; V: TRBV3-1; size: few; DNA: TGTGCCAGCAGCCAGGCAGTGATGAACACTGAAGCTTTCTTT; CDR3: CASSQAVMNTEAFF
D: TRBD2; J: TRBJ2-5; V: TRBV9; size: many; DNA: TGTGCCAGCAGCGTGGACCCTGGGACTAGCGGATACCAAGAGACCCAGTACTTC; CDR3: CASSVDPGTSGYQETQYF
D: TRBD1; J: TRBJ1-1; V: TRBV20-1; size: few; DNA: TGCAGTGCTAGAGATCAACAGGGGGCGGTCGGGAACACTGAAGCTTTCTTT; CDR3: CSARDQQGAVGNTEAFF
D: -; J: TRBJ2-5; V: TRBV3-1; size: -; DNA: TGTGCCAGCAGCCAAGCCGGGGATCGACTTCGCACCCAGTACTTC; CDR3: CASSQAGDRLRTQYF
D: TRBD2; J: TRBJ2-1; V: TRBV7-2; size: -; DNA: TGTGCCAGCAGCTTCGGCGGGGGGGTACAGAATGAGCAGTTCTTC; CDR3: CASSFGGGVQNEQFF
D: -; J: TRBJ2-7; V: TRBV12-3/TRBV12-4; size: -; DNA: TGTGCCAGCAGCTACAAGTACTACGAGCAGTACTTC; CDR3: CASSYKYYEQYF
D: TRBD1; J: TRBJ2-1; V: TRBV12-3/TRBV12-4; size: once; DNA: TGTGCCAGCAGGGCTCCGGGACAGGGGAGGAATGAGCAGTTCTTC; CDR3: CASRAPGQGRNEQFF
D: TRBD2; J: TRBJ2-7; V: TRBV30; size: few; DNA: TGTGCCTGGAGACTAGCGGGGACCTACGAGCAGTACTTC; CDR3: CAWRLAGTYEQYF
D: -; J: TRBJ1-1; V: TRBV5-1; size: many; DNA: TGCGCCAGCAGCACTGGGGGCTTCTTGGGGACGGAGCGTAGGAACACTGAAGCTTTCTTT; CDR3: CASSTGGFLGTERRNTEAFF
D: -; J: TRBJ1-1; V: TRBV10-3; size: few; DNA: TGTGCCATCAGATGGCTCCCGGCCGACACTGAAGCTTTCTTT; CDR3: CAIRWLPADTEAFF
D: -; J: TRBJ1-2; V: TRBV2; size: -; DNA: TGTGCCAGCAGTGAAGCAGAGGGCGATTACTATGGCTACACCTTC; CDR3: CASSEAEGDYYGYTF
D: -; J: TRBJ1-1; V: TRBV3-1; size: -; DNA: TGTGCCAGCAGCCAAGGCTACAGGGAGACTGAAGCTTTCTTT; CDR3: CASSQGYRETEAFF
D: TRBD1; J: TRBJ1-2; V: TRBV7-2; size: few; DNA: TGTGCCAGCAGCCGACAGGGGGTTGGGTATGGCTACACCTTC; CDR3: CASSRQGVGYGYTF
D: -; J: TRBJ2-7; V: TRBV9; size: -; DNA: TGTGCCAGCAGCGTAGAACCGGGTCACAACTACGAGCAGTACTTC; CDR3: CASSVEPGHNYEQYF
D: -; J: TRBJ1-1; V: TRBV7-2; size: many; DNA: TGTGCCAGCAGCTTAGCAGGGTTCACTGAAGCTTTCTTT; CDR3: CASSLAGFTEAFF
D: -; J: TRBJ2-3; V: TRBV7-9; size: -; DNA: TGTGCCAGCAGCTTAGGGGGCGTCAGAGCCACAGATACGCAGTATTTT; CDR3: CASSLGGVRATDTQYF
D: -; J: TRBJ2-2; V: TRBV3-1; size: few; DNA: TGTGCCAGCAGCCATGAGAGGACGGGCGGGACCGGGGAGCTGTTTTTT; CDR3: CASSHERTGGTGELFF
D: -; J: TRBJ1-3; V: TRBV12-3/TRBV12-4; size: -; DNA: TGTGCCAGCAGTTTAATTGGGACGGAGCCTGGAAACACCATATATTTT; CDR3: CASSLIGTEPGNTIYF
D: -; J: TRBJ2-7; V: TRBV11-2; size: many; DNA: TGTGCCACCCCCGGCCAAAGGACTTACGAGCAGTACTTC; CDR3: CATPGQRTYEQYF
D: -; J: TRBJ1-6; V: TRBV27; size: -; DNA: TGTGCCAGCAGTTTACAGGCCTCCATCTATAATTCACCCCTCCACTTT; CDR3: CASSLQASIYNSPLHF
D: TRBD2; J: TRBJ2-3; V: TRBV7-9; size: once; DNA: TGTGCCAGCAGCCTAACACAAGCGGGAAGGACAGATACGCAGTATTTT; CDR3: CASSLTQAGRTDTQYF
D: -; J: TRBJ2-7; V: TRBV2; size: -; DNA: TGTGCCAGCAGAGCCCTCCTAGGACCATACGAGCAGTACTTC; CDR3: CASRALLGPYEQYF
D: -; J: TRBJ2-6; V: TRBV11-2; size: -; DNA: TGTGCCAGCAGCACTCGAGCAGGGGGACTTACGTCTGGGGCCAACGTCCTGACTTTC; CDR3: CASSTRAGGLTSGANVLTF
D: TRBD2; J: TRBJ2-1; V: TRBV10-3; size: -; DNA: TGTGCCATCAGGGGGATTAAGGGAGGGAATGAGCTGTTCTTC; CDR3: CAIRGIKGGNELFF
D: TRBD1; J: TRBJ1-4; V: TRBV3-1; size: -; DNA: TGTGCCAGCAGCCGAGAGTTGGGACAGACTCACTCGAATGAAAAACTGTTTTTT; CDR3: CASSRELGQTHSNEKLFF
D: TRBD2; J: TRBJ2-3; V: TRBV10-3; size: -; DNA: TGTGCCAGCAGTCAGCGACTAGCGGGGGCCCTACGGAATACGCAGTATTTT; CDR3: CASSQRLAGALRNTQYF
D: -; J: TRBJ1-3; V: TRBV7-9; size: -; DNA: TGTGCCAGCAGCTCCCGGGAAGCCGATGGAAACACCATATATTTT; CDR3: CASSSREADGNTIYF
D: -; J: TRBJ2-1; V: TRBV27; size: many; DNA: TGTGCCAGCAGGGAGGGTGACAGGGAAGAAGGTGAGCAGTTCTTC; CDR3: CASREGDREEGEQFF
D: -; J: TRBJ2-5; V: TRBV11-2; size: once; DNA: TGTGCCAGCAGCTTAGGGACGGGGGGCCTCCAAGAGACCCAGTACTTC; CDR3: CASSLGTGGLQETQYF